The 19 T cell receptor beta chains presented below share a single source sample, sequenced in a study of T cells in localized non-small cell lung cancer. Profiling relied on immunoSEQ multiplex PCR, and the TCRdb table lists in-frame clones only, not all of them. In the table there are under 20,000 clones, 70% to 90% of which are singletons. The sequences come from peripheral blood mononuclear cells, collected before any cancer treatment. These receptors all stem from a male donor aged 60 or older with stage II lung adenocarcinoma.

The chain employs TRBV5-1 and TRBJ2-7; D is perhaps TRBD2 (6 bases). This CDR3 comprises 16 residues. Trimming removed 3 bases at V and 1 base at J, with 17 bases between. Germline V gene sequence: CDR1 SGHRS, CDR2 YFSETQ. The CDR3 spells CASSSGGGSSSYEQYF. CDR3 nucleotides: TGCGCCAGCAGCTCCGGGGGAGGTTCTAGTTCCTACGAGCAGTACTTC. Together with reference TRBV5-1 and TRBJ2-7, the CDR3 gives the full variable domain: KAGVTQTPRYLIKTRGQQVTLSCSPISGHRSVSWYQQTPGQGLQFLFEYFSETQRNKGNFPGRFSGRQFSNSRSEMNVSTLELGDSALYLCASSSGGGSSSYEQYFGPGTRLTVT.

This chain connects TRBV11-2 to TRBJ2-7; 8 bases are shared with TRBD1. CDR1 and CDR2 from the germline V gene are SGHAT and FQNNGV. The ends lost 5 bases at V and 2 bases at J; junction bases unmatched: 8. The CDR3 is 15 amino acids. The CDR3 DNA follows: TGTGCCAGCAGCCGGGGGACAGGTGAAGCCTACGAGCAGTACTTC. Its translation is CASSRGTGEAYEQYF.

The CDR3 nucleotides read TGTGCCAGCTCACCACAGTCAGTGGGAGGGAACACTGAAGCTTTCTTT. It encodes CASSPQSVGGNTEAFF. The rearrangement links TRBV18 to TRBJ1-1, with D hard to call. The CDR3 is 16 residues long. Looked up from germline, CDR1 is KGHSH and CDR2 is LQKENI. V was trimmed by 1 base and J by 1 base, leaving 13 bases between them.

In this sample, this clone turned up a few times. This chain joins TRBV5-1 and TRBJ2-1; D is uncertain. This CDR3 spans 15 amino acids. V was pared by 4 bases and J by 5 bases, with 16 bases between. Germline V CDR1 and CDR2: SGHRS, YFSETQ. CDR3 sequence reads: CASSPTGARDNEQFF. The DNA of the CDR3 is TGCGCCAGCAGCCCAACGGGCGCCCGGGACAATGAGCAGTTCTTC.

The V call is TRBV5-4, the J call TRBJ1-1; D perhaps matches TRBD1 (5 bases). The V and J ends lost 0 bases and 0 bases respectively, with 12 bases between them. The germline V gene encodes CDR1 SGHNT and CDR2 YYREEE (reference sequence). There are 16 residues in the CDR3. CDR3 residues: CASSLGRVQVNTEAFF. In DNA form, the CDR3 reads TGTGCCAGCAGCTTGGGTAGGGTACAGGTGAACACTGAAGCTTTCTTT.

The genes are TRBV5-1 and TRBJ2-2; no definite D call. V lost 0 bases to trimming and J lost 6 bases, with 3 bases between them. The CDR3 has 12 residues. Per germline, CDR1 SGHRS and CDR2 YFSETQ. CDR3 protein: CASSLEAGELFF. The DNA for the CDR3 is TGCGCCAGCAGCTTGGAGGCCGGGGAGCTGTTTTTT.

The V gene is TRBV7-3, the J gene TRBJ2-2, with 7 bases aligning to TRBD1. The CDR3 spans 16 residues. Looked up from germline, CDR1 is SGHTA and CDR2 is FQGTGA. Trimming removed 4 bases from V and 6 bases from J; junction bases left unmatched: 11. For the CDR3, the DNA is TGTGCCAGCAGCTCATATAACAGGGGAGTGGCCGGGGAGCTGTTTTTT. Its protein is CASSSYNRGVAGELFF.

This clone was recorded only once. This chain joins TRBV29-1 and TRBJ2-2, with 13 nucleotides matching TRBD2. Trimming took 8 bases from V and 7 from J; bases not matched to a gene: 4. Germline CDR1 reads SQVTM; CDR2 reads ANQGSEA. The length of the CDR3 is 13 residues. DNA for the CDR3: TGCAGCTCCCGGACTAGCGGGGGCGGGGAGCTGTTTTTT. This translates into CSSRTSGGGELFF.

The J gene is TRBJ2-1, the V gene TRBV4-3, with 11 bases matching TRBD2. The CDR3 extends over 15 amino acids. The junction had 4 bases not matched to a gene; V was cut back by 1 base and J by 8 bases. CDR1 and CDR2 (germline): LGHNA, YSLEER. The CDR3, as DNA: TGCGCCAGCAGCCAAGCACTAGCGGGAGCCCATGAGCAGTTCTTC. It is translated as CASSQALAGAHEQFF.

This clone was counted between two and nine times. The J gene is TRBJ1-2, the V gene TRBV5-6; possibly TRBD1 for D (5 bases). Germline values: CDR1 SGHDT, CDR2 YYEEEE. V was clipped by 4 bases and J by 4 bases, with 11 bases between them. CDR3 size: 13 residues. CDR3 nucleotide sequence: TGTGCCAGCAGCCAGACTAGGGGCTATGGCTACACCTTC. It translates to CASSQTRGYGYTF.

This clone is a singleton in its sample. The J gene is TRBJ2-7, the V gene TRBV28, with a weak D call TRBD1 (7 bases). CDR3 size: 14 residues. Trimming cost V 3 bases and J 3 bases, with 12 bases left between them. CDR1 MDHEN and CDR2 SYDVKM come from the germline V gene. CDR3 region: CASSFGGTVYEQYF. CDR3 DNA sequence: TGTGCCAGCAGTTTTGGGGGGACAGTCTACGAGCAGTACTTC.

The chain carries TRBV30 and TRBJ1-1; possibly TRBD1 for D (6 bases). V lost 7 bases and J 5 bases, leaving 29 bases between the germline ends. The CDR3 extends over 17 amino acids. CDR1 is GTSNPN and CDR2 is SVGIG in the germline V gene (reference sequence). The CDR3 bases are TGTGCCTCGCACCCTTGGGCGGGGGGCGGAGGAGGGACTGAAGCTTTCTTT. Protein: CASHPWAGGGGGTEAFF.

In its sample, this clone was seen a few times. The rearrangement joins TRBV5-3 to TRBJ1-5; D gene uncertain. TRBV5-3 belongs to the ORF category, with a function that is uncertain. V lost 3 bases and J 11 bases, leaving 3 bases between the germline ends. The CDR3 runs to 9 residues. The CDR3 loop is CARSSAQHF. CDR3 bases: TGTGCCAGAAGCTCTGCCCAGCATTTT.

This sequence joins TRBV5-6 and TRBJ2-7; weak D call: TRBD1 (5 bases). The V gene's germline CDR1 is SGHDT and CDR2 YYEEEE. This CDR3 is 15 amino acids long. Trimming stripped 3 bases from V and 0 bases from J, with 13 bases between. The CDR3 nucleotides are TGTGCCAGCAGCTCTCCGCGTGACAGCTCCTACGAGCAGTACTTC. It encodes CASSSPRDSSYEQYF.

In its sample, this clone was seen a few times. The rearrangement uses TRBV27 and TRBJ2-7; 7 positions match TRBD2. There are 16 residues in the CDR3. The J segment lost 1 base and the V segment lost 3 bases, leaving 9 bases of the junction unmatched. Germline V CDR1 and CDR2: MNHEY, SMNVEV (reference sequence). The CDR3 sequence: CASSFLGERGSYEQYF. The CDR3 coding sequence is TGTGCCAGCAGTTTCTTGGGCGAGCGGGGATCCTACGAGCAGTACTTC.

A single count supports this clone. The J gene is TRBJ2-3, the V gene TRBV7-3, with 10 bases identical to TRBD2. Looked up from germline, CDR1 is SGHTA and CDR2 is FQGTGA. The CDR3 loop spans 14 amino acids. Unmatched junction bases numbered 3, after V lost 3 bases and J lost 6 bases. The CDR3 DNA sequence: TGTGCCAGCAGCTTTAGCGGGAGGAGTGATACGCAGTATTTT. Protein sequence: CASSFSGRSDTQYF. Full variable domain (remainder filled in from reference TRBV7-3 and TRBJ2-3): GAGVSQTPSNKVTEKGKYVELRCDPISGHTALYWYRQSLGQGPEFLIYFQGTGAADDSGLPNDRFFAVRPEGSVSTLKIQRTERGDSAVYLCASSFSGRSDTQYFGPGTRLTVL.

The chain couples TRBV5-6 to TRBJ1-5; 7 bases align to TRBD1. The CDR3 length is 15 residues. Germline V CDR1 and CDR2: SGHDT, YYEEEE. The trim removed 4 bases at V and 3 bases at J, leaving 7 bases unmatched. DNA of the CDR3: TGTGCCAGCAGCACTACTGGGACAGCCAATCAGCCCCAGCATTTT. Its protein product is CASSTTGTANQPQHF.

The V call is TRBV6-1, the J call TRBJ2-7, with TRBD2 identical over 9 bases. This CDR3 region has 15 residues. With 5 bases clipped from V and 5 bases from J, the junction kept 10 bases outside the gene matches. Germline CDR1 and CDR2: MNHNS and SASEGT. Here the CDR3 reads CASSRLLAGQNEQYF. CDR3 coding DNA: TGTGCCAGCAGTAGGCTCCTAGCGGGACAGAACGAGCAGTACTTC.

The rearrangement uses TRBV6-6 and TRBJ1-1; D may be TRBD1 (5 bases). The CDR3 consists of 14 residues. CDR1 is MNHNY, CDR2 SVGAGI, per germline (reference sequence). With 6 bases removed from V and 0 bases from J, the gap between germline ends came to 11 bases. CDR3 loop: CASRLGEMNTEAFF. CDR3 in DNA: TGTGCCAGCAGGCTAGGGGAGATGAACACTGAAGCTTTCTTT.